The clone carrying this TCR beta chain has a handful of counts. Its antigen is unidentified. The CDR3 has 16 residues. With V trimmed by 1 base and J by 4 bases, 4 bases remained unmatched. Germline lookup yields CDR1 SGHNT and CDR2 YYREEE (reference sequence). This sample stems from a study of beta chain features in type 1 diabetes. Whole-study context: Examination covered under 120 million sorted cells spanning all samples. Findings and caveats of the study: Type 1 diabetes patients had VDJ junctions that carried fewer insertions and more deletions.

Sorted populations all exceeded 95% purity. As every portion of the isolated RNA was reverse transcribed, the sequencing read expressed TCRB transcripts. Here immunoSEQ multiplex PCR was the method, and the copy in TCRdb shows in-frame clones only, minus some. Here the sample spans 80,000 to 90,000 clones, 25% to 35% being singletons. The receptor's source is a woman aged 18-29 years in good health. The specimen sequenced was stem cell memory CD4+ T cells from blood. The V gene is TRBV5-4, the J gene TRBJ2-3; 12 nucleotides match TRBD2. The CDR3 protein is CASSLRASGGADTQYF. CDR3 sequence (DNA): TGTGCCAGCAGCTTGAGGGCTAGCGGGGGGGCAGATACGCAGTATTTT.